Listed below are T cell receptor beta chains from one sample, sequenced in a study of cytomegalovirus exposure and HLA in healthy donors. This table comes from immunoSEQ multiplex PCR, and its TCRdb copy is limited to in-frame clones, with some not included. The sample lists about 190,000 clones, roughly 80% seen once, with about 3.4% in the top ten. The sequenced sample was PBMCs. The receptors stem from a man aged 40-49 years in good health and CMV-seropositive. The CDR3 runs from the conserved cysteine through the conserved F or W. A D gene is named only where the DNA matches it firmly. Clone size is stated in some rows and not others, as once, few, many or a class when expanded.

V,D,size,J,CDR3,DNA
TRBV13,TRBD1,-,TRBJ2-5,CASSGRDRGGQETQYF,TGTGCCAGCAGCGGAAGGGACAGGGGAGGGCAAGAGACCCAGTACTTC
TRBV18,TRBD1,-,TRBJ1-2,CASSPKQGLAYGYTF,TGTGCCAGCTCACCAAAACAGGGGTTGGCCTATGGCTACACCTTC
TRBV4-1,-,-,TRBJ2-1,CASSQVYAAYNEQFF,TGCGCCAGCAGCCAAGTATACGCGGCCTACAATGAGCAGTTCTTC
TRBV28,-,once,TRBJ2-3,CASRPYRAGSDTQYF,TGTGCCAGCAGACCCTACAGGGCAGGGAGCGATACGCAGTATTTT
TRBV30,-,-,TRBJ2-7,CAGSVGSGVSYEQYF,TGTGCCGGGAGTGTAGGGTCAGGGGTGTCCTACGAGCAGTACTTC
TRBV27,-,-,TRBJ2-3,CASSLSTGLRSDTQYF,TGTGCCAGCAGTTTATCTACAGGGTTACGTTCAGATACGCAGTATTTT
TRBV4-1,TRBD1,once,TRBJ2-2,CASSPKDRAGGELFF,TGCGCCAGCAGCCCCAAAGACAGGGCTGGCGGGGAGCTGTTTTTT
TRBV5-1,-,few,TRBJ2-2,CASSLRGRELFF,TGCGCCAGCAGCTTGAGGGGGAGGGAGCTGTTTTTT
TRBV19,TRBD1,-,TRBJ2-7,CASSDQGAFYEQYF,TGTGCCAGTAGTGACCAGGGGGCCTTTTACGAGCAGTACTTC
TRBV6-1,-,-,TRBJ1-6,CASGLSYNSPLHF,TGTGCCAGCGGGCTCTCCTATAATTCACCCCTCCACTTT
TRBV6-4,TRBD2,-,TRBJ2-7,CASRIAGGLAHYEQYF,TGTGCCAGCAGGATAGCGGGAGGGCTCGCCCACTACGAGCAGTACTTC
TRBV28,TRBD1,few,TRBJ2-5,CARGDRSSQETQYF,TGTGCCAGGGGGGACAGAAGTAGCCAAGAGACCCAGTACTTC
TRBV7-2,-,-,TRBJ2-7,CASSFSWSPEQYF,TGTGCCAGCAGCTTTTCCTGGAGTCCCGAGCAGTACTTC
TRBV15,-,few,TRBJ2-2,CATSRETGRGRAGELFF,TGTGCCACCAGCAGAGAAACCGGGAGGGGGCGAGCCGGGGAGCTGTTTTTT
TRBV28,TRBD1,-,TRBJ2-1,CASSSRTGGTDEQFF,TGTGCCAGCAGTTCCCGGACAGGGGGCACGGATGAGCAGTTCTTC
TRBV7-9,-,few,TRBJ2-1,CASSLATTSWDEQFF,TGTGCCAGCAGCTTAGCAACCACTAGCTGGGATGAGCAGTTCTTC
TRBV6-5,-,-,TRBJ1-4,CASKPRDTTNEKLFF,TGTGCCAGTAAACCCAGGGATACAACTAATGAAAAACTGTTTTTT
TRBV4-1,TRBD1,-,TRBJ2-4,CASSLGQGENIQYF,TGCGCCAGCAGCCTCGGACAGGGAGAAAACATTCAGTACTTC
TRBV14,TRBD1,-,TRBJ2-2,CASKSGDRNTGELFF,TGTGCCAGCAAAAGTGGGGACAGAAACACCGGGGAGCTGTTTTTT
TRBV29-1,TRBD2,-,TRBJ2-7,CSALLAGAYEQYF,TGCAGCGCCCTACTAGCGGGAGCCTACGAGCAGTACTTC
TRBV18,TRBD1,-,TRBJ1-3,CASSTSGQGAGNTIYF,TGTGCCAGCTCAACCTCCGGACAGGGGGCGGGAAACACCATATATTTT
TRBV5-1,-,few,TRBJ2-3,CASSPVGDRTDTQYF,TGCGCCAGCAGCCCGGTAGGGGATCGCACAGATACGCAGTATTTT
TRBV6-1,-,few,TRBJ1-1,CASSPSRQSEAFF,TGTGCCAGCAGCCCCTCCAGGCAGAGTGAAGCTTTCTTT
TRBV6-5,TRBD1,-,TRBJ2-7,CASSSRDRYSYEQYF,TGTGCCAGCAGTAGCCGGGACAGGTACTCCTACGAGCAGTACTTC
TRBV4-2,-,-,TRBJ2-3,CASSPRGPTDTQYF,TGTGCCAGCAGCCCCCGCGGTCCCACAGATACGCAGTATTTT
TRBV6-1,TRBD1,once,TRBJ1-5,CASSEGAGGGQPQHF,TGTGCCAGCAGTGAAGGCGCAGGGGGCGGACAGCCCCAGCATTTT
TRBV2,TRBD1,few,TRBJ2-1,CASSPQGVNEQFF,TGTGCCAGCAGTCCGCAGGGGGTTAATGAGCAGTTCTTC
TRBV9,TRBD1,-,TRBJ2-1,CASSVGGDRPYNEQFF,TGTGCCAGCAGCGTAGGGGGGGACAGGCCCTACAATGAGCAGTTCTTC
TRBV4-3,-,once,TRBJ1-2,CASSQNYRVDYGYTF,TGCGCCAGCAGCCAGAATTACAGGGTTGACTATGGCTACACCTTC
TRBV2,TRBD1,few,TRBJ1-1,CASRITGVLGNTEAFF,TGTGCCAGCAGGATTACAGGGGTATTGGGGAACACTGAAGCTTTCTTT
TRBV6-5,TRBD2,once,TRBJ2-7,CASKGLAGQTYEQYF,TGTGCCAGCAAGGGACTAGCGGGACAAACCTACGAGCAGTACTTC
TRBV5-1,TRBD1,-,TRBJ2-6,CASSPGQEAGANVLTF,TGCGCCAGCAGCCCAGGACAGGAGGCCGGGGCCAACGTCCTGACTTTC
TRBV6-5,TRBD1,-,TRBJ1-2,CASSPRQGRLGGYTF,TGTGCCAGCAGTCCCCGACAGGGTAGATTAGGCGGCTACACCTTC
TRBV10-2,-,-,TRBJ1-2,CASSNRDRDGYTF,TGCGCCAGCAGTAACAGGGATAGGGATGGCTACACCTTC
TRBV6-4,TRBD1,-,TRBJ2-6,CASARTGTSGANVLTF,TGTGCCAGCGCCCGGACAGGGACTTCCGGGGCCAACGTCCTGACTTTC
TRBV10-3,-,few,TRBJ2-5,CATGGQTDLQETQYF,TGTGCCACGGGAGGACAGACCGACCTCCAAGAGACCCAGTACTTC
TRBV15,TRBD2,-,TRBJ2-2,CATSMLAGAYTGELFF,TGTGCCACCAGCATGCTAGCGGGAGCGTACACCGGGGAGCTGTTTTTT
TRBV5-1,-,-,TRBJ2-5,CASSPTQGHQETQYF,TGCGCCAGCAGCCCGACCCAGGGGCACCAAGAGACCCAGTACTTC
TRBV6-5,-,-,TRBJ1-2,CASSRALGGDYGYTF,TGTGCCAGCAGCCGTGCCCTGGGGGGGGACTATGGCTACACCTTC
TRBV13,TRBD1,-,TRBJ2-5,CASSPRAGGRETQYF,TGTGCCAGCAGCCCCCGGGCAGGGGGTCGGGAGACCCAGTACTTC
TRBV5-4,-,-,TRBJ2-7,CASSLGLVRSYEQYF,TGTGCCAGCAGCTTGGGGCTAGTGCGCTCCTACGAGCAGTACTTC
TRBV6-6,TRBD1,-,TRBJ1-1,CASSPTGVETEAFF,TGTGCCAGCAGCCCCACAGGGGTAGAGACTGAAGCTTTCTTT
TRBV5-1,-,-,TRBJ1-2,CASSLGGEYGYTF,TGCGCCAGCAGCTTGGGGGGGGAATATGGCTACACCTTC
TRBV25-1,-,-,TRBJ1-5,CATQINTTGFGNQPQHF,TGTGCCACCCAGATCAACACAACAGGGTTTGGCAATCAGCCCCAGCATTTT
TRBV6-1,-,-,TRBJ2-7,CASSGGPSSYEQYF,TGTGCCAGCAGTGGGGGGCCAAGCTCCTACGAGCAGTACTTC
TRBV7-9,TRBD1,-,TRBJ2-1,CASVRTGDNGNEQFF,TGTGCCAGTGTACGGACAGGAGATAATGGGAATGAGCAGTTCTTC
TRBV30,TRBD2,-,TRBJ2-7,CAWSAGLAGLYEQYF,TGTGCCTGGAGCGCGGGACTAGCGGGTCTATACGAGCAGTACTTC
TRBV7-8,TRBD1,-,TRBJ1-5,CASSLVADRESSPQHF,TGTGCCAGCAGCTTAGTAGCGGACAGGGAATCATCGCCCCAGCATTTT
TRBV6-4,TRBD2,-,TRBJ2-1,CASSDSSGSSEQFF,TGTGCCAGCAGTGACTCTAGCGGGAGTAGTGAGCAGTTCTTC
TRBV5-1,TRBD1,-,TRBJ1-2,CASSLVQGYGYTF,TGCGCCAGCAGCTTGGTACAGGGGTATGGCTACACCTTC
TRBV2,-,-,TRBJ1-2,CASSVKASIAGYTF,TGTGCCAGCAGTGTTAAGGCCTCTATAGCTGGCTACACCTTC
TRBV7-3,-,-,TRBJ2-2,CASSPYTGELFF,TGTGCCAGCAGCCCTTACACCGGGGAGCTGTTTTTT
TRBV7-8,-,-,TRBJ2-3,CATRRSRVWTDTQYF,TGTGCCACCCGCCGGTCCAGGGTTTGGACAGATACGCAGTATTTT
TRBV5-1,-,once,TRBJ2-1,CASSLDNYSYNEQFF,TGCGCCAGCAGCTTGGATAACTACTCCTACAATGAGCAGTTCTTC
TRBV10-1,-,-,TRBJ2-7,CASSDHTGKGYEQYF,TGCGCCAGCAGTGATCATACAGGGAAGGGCTACGAGCAGTACTTC
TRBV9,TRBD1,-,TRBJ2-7,CASSATGTSYEQYF,TGTGCCAGCAGCGCGACAGGGACCTCCTACGAGCAGTACTTC
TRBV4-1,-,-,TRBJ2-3,CASSPRAATDTQYF,TGCGCCAGCAGCCCCCGAGCGGCCACAGATACGCAGTATTTT